Listed below are T cell receptor beta chains from one sample, sequenced in a study of response to subunit inactivated influenza vaccine. TCRdb reprocessed the RT-PCR reads via MiXCR and lists one record per CDR3 protein. The sample holds under 200,000 distinct CDR3 sequences, approximately 12% seen once. Sequenced here: CD8+ T cells sorted from PBMCs, sampled 23 to 25 months after vaccination. All receptors come from a man between 50 and 75 years old who received an inactivated influenza vaccine. Both conserved end residues are part of each CDR3. D genes are given only for firm matches. A row's size may be missing; if present it is once, few, many or a size class.

v_gene: TRBV28; d_gene: TRBD1; abundance: few; j_gene: TRBJ1-5; CDR3nt: TGTGCCAGCAGTTTGACGGGGACAGGTAGGAATCAGCCCCAGCATTTT; CDR3aa: CASSLTGTGRNQPQHF
v_gene: TRBV20-1; d_gene: -; abundance: -; j_gene: TRBJ2-3; CDR3nt: TGCAGTGCTAGAGTTCTGGGGGCGAGCACAGATACGCAGTATTTT; CDR3aa: CSARVLGASTDTQYF
v_gene: TRBV6-2/TRBV6-3; d_gene: TRBD2; abundance: -; j_gene: TRBJ2-7; CDR3nt: TGTGCCAGCAGTTATGCGGGGGACTCCTACGAGCAGTACTTC; CDR3aa: CASSYAGDSYEQYF
v_gene: TRBV28; d_gene: TRBD1; abundance: few; j_gene: TRBJ2-7; CDR3nt: TGTGCCAGCAGTTTCCCCGTGTCGGGGACAGGGCACGAGCAGTACTTC; CDR3aa: CASSFPVSGTGHEQYF
v_gene: TRBV11-2; d_gene: -; abundance: -; j_gene: TRBJ1-1; CDR3nt: TGTGCCAGCAGCTTAGGGGACATGGGGCCCTACCACACTGAAGCTTTCTTT; CDR3aa: CASSLGDMGPYHTEAFF
v_gene: TRBV10-3; d_gene: -; abundance: many; j_gene: TRBJ2-1; CDR3nt: TGTGCCATCAGTGCGAGTGGCAATGAGCAGTTCTTC; CDR3aa: CAISASGNEQFF
v_gene: TRBV12-3/TRBV12-4; d_gene: -; abundance: -; j_gene: TRBJ1-2; CDR3nt: TGTGCCAGCAGTTTACAGATTTCCTACACCTTC; CDR3aa: CASSLQISYTF
v_gene: TRBV4-1; d_gene: -; abundance: many; j_gene: TRBJ2-2; CDR3nt: TGCGCCAGCAGCCACCAGGGTAGCACCGGGGAGCTGTTTTTT; CDR3aa: CASSHQGSTGELFF
v_gene: TRBV5-6; d_gene: -; abundance: many; j_gene: TRBJ2-3; CDR3nt: TGTGCCAGCAGTGTAGGGGCTGATACGCAGTATTTT; CDR3aa: CASSVGADTQYF
v_gene: TRBV12-3/TRBV12-4; d_gene: TRBD1; abundance: few; j_gene: TRBJ2-1; CDR3nt: TGTGCCAGCAGTTTAACAGGGGGCGCTATGAATGAGCAGTTCTTC; CDR3aa: CASSLTGGAMNEQFF
v_gene: TRBV4-2; d_gene: TRBD1; abundance: many; j_gene: TRBJ1-2; CDR3nt: TGTGCCAGCAGCCAAGAAACAGGGGGCCCCTATGGCTACACCTTC; CDR3aa: CASSQETGGPYGYTF
v_gene: TRBV4-3; d_gene: TRBD2; abundance: -; j_gene: TRBJ2-3; CDR3nt: TGCGCCAGCAGCCGACCCCGGAGGCGGGAGGGCGCAGATACGCAGTATTTT; CDR3aa: CASSRPRRREGADTQYF
v_gene: TRBV7-8; d_gene: -; abundance: -; j_gene: TRBJ2-5; CDR3nt: TGTGCCAGCAGCTTACTTTTGGGGCGCCAAGAGACCCAGTACTTC; CDR3aa: CASSLLLGRQETQYF
v_gene: TRBV5-4; d_gene: TRBD2; abundance: few; j_gene: TRBJ2-7; CDR3nt: TGTGCCAGCAGCTCTCCGGGACTAAGTTACGAGCAGTACTTC; CDR3aa: CASSSPGLSYEQYF
v_gene: TRBV9; d_gene: TRBD1; abundance: -; j_gene: TRBJ2-1; CDR3nt: TGTGCCAGCAGCACAAGTGGGGGGACAGGGGAGTCCTACAATGAGCAGTTCTTC; CDR3aa: CASSTSGGTGESYNEQFF
v_gene: TRBV20-1; d_gene: -; abundance: few; j_gene: TRBJ2-7; CDR3nt: TGCAGTGCTAGGGTAGGGGCCGACTCCTACGAGCAGTACTTC; CDR3aa: CSARVGADSYEQYF
v_gene: TRBV10-3; d_gene: -; abundance: few; j_gene: TRBJ1-2; CDR3nt: TGTGCCATCAGTGAGTCCCCACAGAGGTCTAACTATGGCTACACCTTC; CDR3aa: CAISESPQRSNYGYTF
v_gene: TRBV7-9; d_gene: TRBD1; abundance: few; j_gene: TRBJ2-7; CDR3nt: TGTGCCAGCAGCTTTTGGACAGGGGGGGAGTACGAGCAGTACTTC; CDR3aa: CASSFWTGGEYEQYF
v_gene: TRBV12-3/TRBV12-4; d_gene: -; abundance: -; j_gene: TRBJ1-5; CDR3nt: TGTGCCAGCAGTTTAGACCATCAGCCCCAGCATTTT; CDR3aa: CASSLDHQPQHF
v_gene: TRBV28; d_gene: -; abundance: few; j_gene: TRBJ2-5; CDR3nt: TGTGCCAGCAGTTTAGGCAGGGGACAAGAGACCCAGTACTTC; CDR3aa: CASSLGRGQETQYF
v_gene: TRBV4-3; d_gene: -; abundance: many; j_gene: TRBJ1-6; CDR3nt: TGCACCAGCAGCCAAACGTCAGGCTATAATTCACCCCTCCACTTT; CDR3aa: CTSSQTSGYNSPLHF
v_gene: TRBV6-2/TRBV6-3; d_gene: -; abundance: -; j_gene: TRBJ2-1; CDR3nt: TGTGCCAGCAGTTACCCGACCTTTCTCGGGAGCTCCTACAATGAGCAGTTCTTC; CDR3aa: CASSYPTFLGSSYNEQFF
v_gene: TRBV7-9; d_gene: TRBD2; abundance: -; j_gene: TRBJ2-1; CDR3nt: TGTGCCAGCACCCGGGGGGTCAATGAGCAGTTCTTC; CDR3aa: CASTRGVNEQFF
v_gene: TRBV9; d_gene: TRBD1; abundance: few; j_gene: TRBJ1-1; CDR3nt: TGTGCCAGCAGCCCCTACCGGACAGGGGACACTGAAGCTTTCTTT; CDR3aa: CASSPYRTGDTEAFF
v_gene: TRBV7-2; d_gene: TRBD2; abundance: -; j_gene: TRBJ2-4; CDR3nt: TGTGCCAGCAGTCCACCGGGACTAGCTCTAGCCAAAAACATTCAGTACTTC; CDR3aa: CASSPPGLALAKNIQYF
v_gene: TRBV6-1; d_gene: TRBD2; abundance: few; j_gene: TRBJ2-5; CDR3nt: TGTGCCAGCAGTGCCAACCTTGACAGTAAAGCGGGAGGACCCGGAGAGACCCAGTACTTC; CDR3aa: CASSANLDSKAGGPGETQYF
v_gene: TRBV12-3/TRBV12-4; d_gene: -; abundance: -; j_gene: TRBJ1-3; CDR3nt: TGTGCCAGCAGTTTAGCGGGGGGCTCTGGAAACACCATATATTTT; CDR3aa: CASSLAGGSGNTIYF
v_gene: TRBV10-3; d_gene: TRBD2; abundance: -; j_gene: TRBJ2-2; CDR3nt: TGTGCCATCAATGGGGCTAACCTGGGGACTAGCGTCCCCGGGGAGCTGTTTTTT; CDR3aa: CAINGANLGTSVPGELFF
v_gene: TRBV28; d_gene: -; abundance: few; j_gene: TRBJ2-5; CDR3nt: TGTGCCAGCAGTTATAGGACACTGCAAGAGACCCAGTACTTC; CDR3aa: CASSYRTLQETQYF
v_gene: TRBV29-1; d_gene: -; abundance: few; j_gene: TRBJ2-7; CDR3nt: TGCAGCGTTGAAGAAAACATTGGGCGGGGCTACGAGCAGTACTTC; CDR3aa: CSVEENIGRGYEQYF
v_gene: TRBV24-1; d_gene: -; abundance: -; j_gene: TRBJ2-1; CDR3nt: TGTGCCACCAGTGTAGGGGGATGGGAGCAGTTCTTC; CDR3aa: CATSVGGWEQFF
v_gene: TRBV11-2; d_gene: -; abundance: few; j_gene: TRBJ2-7; CDR3nt: TGTGCCAGCAGCTTAGATCCCCTTCCGGGGTACGAGCAGTACTTC; CDR3aa: CASSLDPLPGYEQYF
v_gene: TRBV6-1; d_gene: TRBD2; abundance: many; j_gene: TRBJ2-1; CDR3nt: TGTGCCACCCGATCAAGCGGGAGCCCCCATGAGCAGTTCTTC; CDR3aa: CATRSSGSPHEQFF
v_gene: TRBV5-1; d_gene: TRBD1; abundance: -; j_gene: TRBJ1-6; CDR3nt: TGCGCCAGCAGCCCCTGGACAGGGGAATCTTCCCTCCACTTT; CDR3aa: CASSPWTGESSLHF
v_gene: TRBV28; d_gene: -; abundance: few; j_gene: TRBJ2-7; CDR3nt: TGTGCCAGCAGAACGAGATTACAGGGCTACGAGCAGTACTTC; CDR3aa: CASRTRLQGYEQYF
v_gene: TRBV20-1; d_gene: -; abundance: many; j_gene: TRBJ2-7; CDR3nt: TGCAGTGCCACCGGGACGGTAGCCTACGAGCAGTACTTC; CDR3aa: CSATGTVAYEQYF
v_gene: TRBV6-5; d_gene: -; abundance: -; j_gene: TRBJ2-5; CDR3nt: TGTGCCAGCAGTTACCGGAGTCACAGGGAAGAGACCCAGTACTTC; CDR3aa: CASSYRSHREETQYF
v_gene: TRBV10-3; d_gene: TRBD2; abundance: -; j_gene: TRBJ2-1; CDR3nt: TGTGCCAGTCAGCGGGAAAACAATGAGCAGTTCTTC; CDR3aa: CASQRENNEQFF
v_gene: TRBV6-1; d_gene: TRBD1; abundance: few; j_gene: TRBJ2-7; CDR3nt: TGTGCCAGCAGTCTTCTTGCGGGACAGGGGGACGAGCAGTACTTC; CDR3aa: CASSLLAGQGDEQYF
v_gene: TRBV4-3; d_gene: -; abundance: once; j_gene: TRBJ2-7; CDR3nt: TGCGCCAGCAGCCAAGAGAAGGGGTTCTACGAGCAGTACTTC; CDR3aa: CASSQEKGFYEQYF
v_gene: TRBV20-1; d_gene: -; abundance: many; j_gene: TRBJ1-4; CDR3nt: TGCAGTGCTAGAGAGGGTGCAACTAATGAAAAACTGTTTTTT; CDR3aa: CSAREGATNEKLFF
v_gene: TRBV12-3/TRBV12-4; d_gene: -; abundance: many; j_gene: TRBJ2-6; CDR3nt: TGTGCCAGCAGTTTTTGGGACCGAGCCTCTGGGGCCAACGTCCTGACTTTC; CDR3aa: CASSFWDRASGANVLTF
v_gene: TRBV12-3/TRBV12-4; d_gene: TRBD1; abundance: -; j_gene: TRBJ2-7; CDR3nt: TGTGCCAGCAGTCCTCCTTCCGCGACAGGGGTGGTCTGGGTGCAGTACTTC; CDR3aa: CASSPPSATGVVWVQYF
v_gene: TRBV7-9; d_gene: -; abundance: few; j_gene: TRBJ2-3; CDR3nt: TGTGCCAGCAGCCCCGGGGAGGGGGTTAGCACAGATACGCAGTATTTT; CDR3aa: CASSPGEGVSTDTQYF
v_gene: TRBV7-9; d_gene: -; abundance: many; j_gene: TRBJ1-1; CDR3nt: TGTGCCAGCAGCTTAGCCCCGGGCGGGGATGAAGCTTTCTTT; CDR3aa: CASSLAPGGDEAFF
v_gene: TRBV6-5; d_gene: -; abundance: few; j_gene: TRBJ2-3; CDR3nt: TGTGCCAGCAGTTACACGGAATGGGCAGATACGCAGTATTTT; CDR3aa: CASSYTEWADTQYF
v_gene: TRBV9; d_gene: -; abundance: -; j_gene: TRBJ1-1; CDR3nt: TGTGCCAGCAGCGTACAATCACCACCGTTTTGGCCGAACACTGAAGCTTTCTTT; CDR3aa: CASSVQSPPFWPNTEAFF
v_gene: TRBV9; d_gene: -; abundance: -; j_gene: TRBJ2-1; CDR3nt: TGTGCCAGCAGCGATGGTGTCGGGAGCGATGAGCAGTTCTTC; CDR3aa: CASSDGVGSDEQFF
v_gene: TRBV20-1; d_gene: -; abundance: -; j_gene: TRBJ2-7; CDR3nt: TGCAGTGCTAGAGATCTCCCCGACAGACCTTACCCCTACGAGCAGTACTTC; CDR3aa: CSARDLPDRPYPYEQYF